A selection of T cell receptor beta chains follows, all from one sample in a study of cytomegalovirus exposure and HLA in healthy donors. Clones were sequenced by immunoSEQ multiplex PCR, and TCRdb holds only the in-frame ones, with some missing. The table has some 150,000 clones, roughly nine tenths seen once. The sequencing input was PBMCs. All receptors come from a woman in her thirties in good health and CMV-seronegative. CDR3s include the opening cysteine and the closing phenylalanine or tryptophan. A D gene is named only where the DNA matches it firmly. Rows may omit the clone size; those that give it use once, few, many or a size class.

CDR3nt: TGCGCCAGCAGCCCCGACATCATCGGAGGAAACACCATATATTTT
CDR3aa: CASSPDIIGGNTIYF
d_gene: NA
v_gene: TRBV5-1
j_gene: TRBJ1-3
abundance: NA

CDR3nt: TGTGCCAGCAGCCCTCGGGACAGGGCACAAGAGACCCAGTACTTC
CDR3aa: CASSPRDRAQETQYF
d_gene: TRBD1
v_gene: TRBV11-1
j_gene: TRBJ2-5
abundance: NA

CDR3nt: TGTGCCAGCGGGGGACAGGGGGCCCGGGCTCAGCCCCAGCATTTT
CDR3aa: CASGGQGARAQPQHF
d_gene: TRBD1
v_gene: TRBV6-6
j_gene: TRBJ1-5
abundance: NA

CDR3nt: TGTGCCACCAGCAGGAGGGGACAGGGGCCGGATACGCAGTATTTT
CDR3aa: CATSRRGQGPDTQYF
d_gene: TRBD1
v_gene: TRBV15
j_gene: TRBJ2-3
abundance: NA

CDR3nt: TGTGCCAGCAGCTCCTGGACGGTTCTGAGGGGGAAAGATACGCAGTATTTT
CDR3aa: CASSSWTVLRGKDTQYF
d_gene: NA
v_gene: TRBV7-3
j_gene: TRBJ2-3
abundance: NA

CDR3nt: TGCGCCAGCAGCACTGGACTAGCCCGAGCCTACGAGCAGTACTTC
CDR3aa: CASSTGLARAYEQYF
d_gene: TRBD2
v_gene: TRBV5-1
j_gene: TRBJ2-7
abundance: NA

CDR3nt: TGCGCCAGCAGCTTGGCACAGGGTTACGACGAGCAGTACTTC
CDR3aa: CASSLAQGYDEQYF
d_gene: NA
v_gene: TRBV5-1
j_gene: TRBJ2-7
abundance: NA

CDR3nt: TGTGCCAGTAGTTTTCCCCAGGGCACTGAAGCTTTCTTT
CDR3aa: CASSFPQGTEAFF
d_gene: NA
v_gene: TRBV19
j_gene: TRBJ1-1
abundance: NA

CDR3nt: TGTGCCAGCAGTTACGGGAGGGCGGTTGAAGCTTTCTTT
CDR3aa: CASSYGRAVEAFF
d_gene: NA
v_gene: TRBV6-5
j_gene: TRBJ1-1
abundance: NA

CDR3nt: TGTGCCAGCAGCCCCCTCAGGGGGATAACTGAAGCTTTCTTT
CDR3aa: CASSPLRGITEAFF
d_gene: TRBD1
v_gene: TRBV5-4
j_gene: TRBJ1-1
abundance: NA

CDR3nt: TGCGCCAGCAGCACTGGGACTAGCTACGAGCAGTACTTC
CDR3aa: CASSTGTSYEQYF
d_gene: TRBD2
v_gene: TRBV5-1
j_gene: TRBJ2-7
abundance: few

CDR3nt: TGCGCCAGCTCAGCACGCGGGAGGAGCACAGATACGCAGTATTTT
CDR3aa: CASSARGRSTDTQYF
d_gene: TRBD2
v_gene: TRBV5-1
j_gene: TRBJ2-3
abundance: NA

CDR3nt: TGTGCCAGCAGCGTAGCAGCGGGGGAGCTGTTTTTT
CDR3aa: CASSVAAGELFF
d_gene: NA
v_gene: TRBV9
j_gene: TRBJ2-2
abundance: NA

CDR3nt: TGTGCCAGCAGCGTGGCAGGGGAGGGCACTGAAGCTTTCTTT
CDR3aa: CASSVAGEGTEAFF
d_gene: NA
v_gene: TRBV9
j_gene: TRBJ1-1
abundance: NA

CDR3nt: TGTGCCAGTAGTATCTTCCAGGGGTCCGCCGGGGAGCTGTTTTTT
CDR3aa: CASSIFQGSAGELFF
d_gene: NA
v_gene: TRBV19
j_gene: TRBJ2-2
abundance: NA

CDR3nt: TGTGCCAGCAGCGCCCACAGGGTACGGGGTTCACCCCTCCACTTT
CDR3aa: CASSAHRVRGSPLHF
d_gene: NA
v_gene: TRBV9
j_gene: TRBJ1-6
abundance: NA

CDR3nt: TGTGCCAGCTCACCCGACAGAATCAACACTGAAGCTTTCTTT
CDR3aa: CASSPDRINTEAFF
d_gene: NA
v_gene: TRBV18
j_gene: TRBJ1-1
abundance: NA

CDR3nt: TGTGCCTGGACTCTGTCCACAGATACGCAGTATTTT
CDR3aa: CAWTLSTDTQYF
d_gene: NA
v_gene: TRBV30
j_gene: TRBJ2-3
abundance: NA

CDR3nt: TGTGCCAGCAGCTTGTACAGTGGACAGGGCCCAGATACGCAGTATTTT
CDR3aa: CASSLYSGQGPDTQYF
d_gene: TRBD1
v_gene: TRBV5-6
j_gene: TRBJ2-3
abundance: NA

CDR3nt: TGTGCCAGCAGCTTGGCCGAGACCGGGGAGCTGTTTTTT
CDR3aa: CASSLAETGELFF
d_gene: NA
v_gene: TRBV5-4
j_gene: TRBJ2-2
abundance: NA

CDR3nt: TGTGCCAGTACCATCCCTCCCCGACAGGGGTATGGCTACACCTTC
CDR3aa: CASTIPPRQGYGYTF
d_gene: TRBD1
v_gene: TRBV19
j_gene: TRBJ1-2
abundance: NA

CDR3nt: TGTGCCAGCGAAACGGACAGGAGCTCCTACAATGAGCAGTTCTTC
CDR3aa: CASETDRSSYNEQFF
d_gene: TRBD1
v_gene: TRBV7-2
j_gene: TRBJ2-1
abundance: NA

CDR3nt: TGTGCCAGCAGCTTTTTCGGCCGGGAGTCCTACGAGCAGTACTTC
CDR3aa: CASSFFGRESYEQYF
d_gene: NA
v_gene: TRBV11-2
j_gene: TRBJ2-7
abundance: NA

CDR3nt: TGTGCCAGCAGTTTAGCACACATGAACACTGAAGCTTTCTTT
CDR3aa: CASSLAHMNTEAFF
d_gene: NA
v_gene: TRBV28
j_gene: TRBJ1-1
abundance: NA

CDR3nt: TGCGCCAGCAGCCTCGGAGGGGCAGGGGAAAAACTGTTTTTT
CDR3aa: CASSLGGAGEKLFF
d_gene: NA
v_gene: TRBV4-3
j_gene: TRBJ1-4
abundance: few

CDR3nt: TGCGCCAGCAGCCACGGACAGGGGCAATATAGCAATCAGCCCCAGCATTTT
CDR3aa: CASSHGQGQYSNQPQHF
d_gene: TRBD1
v_gene: TRBV4-1
j_gene: TRBJ1-5
abundance: NA

CDR3nt: TGTGCCAGCAGCCAGCCGGAGCTCGGGTATGGCACTGAAGCTTTCTTT
CDR3aa: CASSQPELGYGTEAFF
d_gene: NA
v_gene: TRBV7-9
j_gene: TRBJ1-1
abundance: few

CDR3nt: TGCGCCAGCAGCCAAGATTCGTACGAGCAGTACTTC
CDR3aa: CASSQDSYEQYF
d_gene: NA
v_gene: TRBV4-1
j_gene: TRBJ2-7
abundance: few

CDR3nt: TGTGCCAGCAGTTACTCGACAGGGGACACTGAAGCTTTCTTT
CDR3aa: CASSYSTGDTEAFF
d_gene: TRBD1
v_gene: TRBV6-5
j_gene: TRBJ1-1
abundance: NA

CDR3nt: TGTGCCAGCAGCGTAAAAGATTTCGACAGGGGGCGAGGTTGGACCCTGGACACTGAAGCTTTCTTT
CDR3aa: CASSVKDFDRGRGWTLDTEAFF
d_gene: TRBD1
v_gene: TRBV9
j_gene: TRBJ1-1
abundance: NA